The subject of this entry is one T cell receptor beta chain. V gave up 0 bases and J gave up 3 bases; unmatched junction bases: 5. The CDR3 has 17 amino acids. In germline, CDR1 is WSHSY, CDR2 SAAADI. Authors' data handling: Amplification of reference gene primers was used by the study to estimate nucleated cell counts. The data were produced by immunoSEQ multiplex PCR, yet TCRdb's version contains in-frame clones alone and is incomplete. Clone size and the V and J calls come from that table; the DNA yielded D and trimming. In the table there are 150,000 to 200,000 clones, around 88% of which are singletons. The data stem from a study of blood T cell repertoires in COVID-19. Study information: Acute and convalescent COVID-19 samples came from the United States, Italy and Spain. From T cells, B-cell-depleted T cells, or PBMCs came the material, which was cDNA or gDNA.

Input material: peripheral blood. The chain combines TRBV10-2 with TRBJ2-2; 9 bases match TRBD2. The sequence derives from a woman aged 70-85 years who had recovered from COVID-19. CDR3 loop: CASSESRGGAYTGELFF. DNA for the CDR3: TGCGCCAGCAGTGAGTCGCGGGGGGGCGCTTACACCGGGGAGCTGTTTTTT.